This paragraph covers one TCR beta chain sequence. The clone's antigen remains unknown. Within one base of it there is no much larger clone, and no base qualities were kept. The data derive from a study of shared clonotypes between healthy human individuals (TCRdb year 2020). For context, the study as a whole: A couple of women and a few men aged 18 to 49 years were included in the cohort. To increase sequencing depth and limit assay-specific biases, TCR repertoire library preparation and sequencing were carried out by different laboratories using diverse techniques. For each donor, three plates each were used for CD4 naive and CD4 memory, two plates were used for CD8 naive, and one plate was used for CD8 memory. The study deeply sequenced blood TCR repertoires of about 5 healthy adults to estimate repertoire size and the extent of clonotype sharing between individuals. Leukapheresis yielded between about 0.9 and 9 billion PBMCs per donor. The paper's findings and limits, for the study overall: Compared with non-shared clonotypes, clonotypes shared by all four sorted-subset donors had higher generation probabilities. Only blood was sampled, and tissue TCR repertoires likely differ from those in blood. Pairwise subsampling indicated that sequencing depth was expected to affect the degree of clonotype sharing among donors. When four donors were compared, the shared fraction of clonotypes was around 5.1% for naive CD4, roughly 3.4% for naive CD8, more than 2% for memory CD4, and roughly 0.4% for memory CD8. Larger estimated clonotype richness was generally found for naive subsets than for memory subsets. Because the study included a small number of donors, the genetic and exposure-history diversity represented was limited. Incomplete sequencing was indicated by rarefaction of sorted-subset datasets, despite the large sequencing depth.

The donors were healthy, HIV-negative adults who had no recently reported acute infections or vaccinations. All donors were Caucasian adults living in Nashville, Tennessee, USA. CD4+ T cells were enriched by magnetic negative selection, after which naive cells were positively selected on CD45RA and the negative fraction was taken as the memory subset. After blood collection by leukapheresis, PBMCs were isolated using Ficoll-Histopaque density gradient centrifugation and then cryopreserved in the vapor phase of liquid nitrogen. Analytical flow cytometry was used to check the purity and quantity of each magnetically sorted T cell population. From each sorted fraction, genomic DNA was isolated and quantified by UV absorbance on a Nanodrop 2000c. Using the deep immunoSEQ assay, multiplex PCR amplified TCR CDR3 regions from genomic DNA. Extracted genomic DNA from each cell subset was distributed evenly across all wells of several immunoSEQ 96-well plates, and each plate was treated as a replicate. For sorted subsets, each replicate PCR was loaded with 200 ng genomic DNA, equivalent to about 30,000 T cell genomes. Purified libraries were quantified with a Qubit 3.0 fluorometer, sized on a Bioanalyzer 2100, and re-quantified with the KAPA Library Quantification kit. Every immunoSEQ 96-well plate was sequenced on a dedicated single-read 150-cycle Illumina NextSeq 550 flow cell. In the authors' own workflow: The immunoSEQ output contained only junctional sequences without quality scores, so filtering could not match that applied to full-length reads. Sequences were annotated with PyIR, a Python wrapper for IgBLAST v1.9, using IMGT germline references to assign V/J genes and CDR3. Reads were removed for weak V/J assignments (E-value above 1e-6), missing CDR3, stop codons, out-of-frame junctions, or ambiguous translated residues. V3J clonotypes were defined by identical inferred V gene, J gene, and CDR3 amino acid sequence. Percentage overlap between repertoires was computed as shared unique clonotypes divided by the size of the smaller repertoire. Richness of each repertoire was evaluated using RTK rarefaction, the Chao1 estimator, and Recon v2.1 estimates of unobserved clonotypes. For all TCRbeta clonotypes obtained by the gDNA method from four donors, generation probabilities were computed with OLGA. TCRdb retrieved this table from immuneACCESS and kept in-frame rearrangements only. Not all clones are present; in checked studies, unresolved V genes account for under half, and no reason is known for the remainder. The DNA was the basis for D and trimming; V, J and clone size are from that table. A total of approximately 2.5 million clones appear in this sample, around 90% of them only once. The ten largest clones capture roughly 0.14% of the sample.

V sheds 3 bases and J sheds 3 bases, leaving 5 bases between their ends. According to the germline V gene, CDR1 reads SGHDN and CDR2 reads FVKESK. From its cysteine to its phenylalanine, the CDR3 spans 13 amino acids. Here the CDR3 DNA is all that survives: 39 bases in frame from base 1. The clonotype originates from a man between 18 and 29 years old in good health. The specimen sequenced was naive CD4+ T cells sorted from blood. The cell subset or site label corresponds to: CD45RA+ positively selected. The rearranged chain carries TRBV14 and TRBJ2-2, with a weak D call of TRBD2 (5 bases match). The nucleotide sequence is TGTGCCAGCAGCCACGGGGACACCGGGGAGCTGTTTTTT. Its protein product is CASSHGDTGELFF.